The 8 T cell receptor beta chains listed next were all sequenced from one sample in a study of cytomegalovirus exposure and HLA in healthy donors. Researchers ran the PCR with 60 Vbeta and 13 Jbeta primers. Here immunoSEQ multiplex PCR was the method, and the copy in TCRdb shows in-frame clones only, minus some. The sample records 170,000 or so clones, under 85% being singletons. Sequenced sample: PBMCs. All receptors derive from a man between 18 and 35 years old in good health and CMV-seronegative.

V gene TRBV7-8 combines with J gene TRBJ2-7; 10 bases match TRBD2. Looked up from germline, CDR1 is SGHVS and CDR2 is FQNEAQ. The V gene end was trimmed by 4 bases and the J gene end by 3 bases; junction bases not matched to a gene: 6. There are 15 residues in the CDR3. CDR3 loop: CASSSGTSVVYEQYF. Here the CDR3 DNA reads TGTGCCAGCAGCTCGGGGACTAGCGTTGTCTACGAGCAGTACTTC.

This clone was seen only a few times. The chain employs TRBV25-1 and TRBJ2-7; 8 positions agree with TRBD2. This CDR3 is 15 amino acids long. Germline V lookup: CDR1 MGHDK, CDR2 SYGVNS. Trimming took 2 bases from V and 2 from J; bases not matched to a gene: 5. The CDR3 is CASSEGLALPYEQYF. The CDR3 DNA is TGTGCCAGCAGTGAAGGACTAGCCCTTCCCTACGAGCAGTACTTC.

The chain has TRBV5-4 and TRBJ2-1; 8 bases match TRBD1. CDR1 SGHNT and CDR2 YYREEE come from the germline V gene (reference sequence). V shed 3 bases, J shed 4 bases, and the junction held 6 bases outside the gene matches. This CDR3 contains 15 residues. In DNA, the CDR3 is TGTGCCAGCAGCTCCCGGACAGGGAATTACAATGAGCAGTTCTTC. Amino acids: CASSSRTGNYNEQFF.

The genes are TRBV4-1 and TRBJ1-1; 7 bases align to TRBD1. J gave up 6 bases and V 4 bases, and 5 bases lay outside the gene matches. Germline V gives CDR1 MGHRA, CDR2 YSYEKL. The CDR3 sequence is 13 residues long. In DNA, the CDR3 is TGCGCCAGCAGCCGACAGGGTGGGGCTGAAGCTTTCTTT. It specifies CASSRQGGAEAFF.

This rearrangement joins TRBV11-2 to TRBJ1-1, with 7 bases that match TRBD1. V was pared by 4 bases and J by 2 bases, with 13 bases of the junction left unmatched. CDR1 and CDR2 (germline): SGHAT, FQNNGV. The CDR3 covers 17 residues. Written as DNA, the CDR3 is TGTGCCAGCAGCTCTAGGACAGGACTACTTGAAAACACTGAAGCTTTCTTT. Translated: CASSSRTGLLENTEAFF.

V and J are TRBV6-5 and TRBJ1-1; no clear D. This CDR3 is built from 16 residues. Trimming removed 3 bases at V and 1 base at J, with 15 bases between. Germline CDR1 is MNHEY and CDR2 is SVGAGI. CDR3 sequence: CASSYDMGGENTEAFF. CDR3 in DNA: TGTGCCAGCAGTTATGATATGGGCGGGGAGAACACTGAAGCTTTCTTT.

The rearrangement joins TRBV9 to TRBJ2-7; tentatively, D is TRBD1 (6 bases). This CDR3 is built from 14 residues. From germline, CDR1 is SGDLS and CDR2 YYNGEE. V lost 5 bases and J lost 0, with 12 bases in between. The CDR3 bases are TGTGCCAGCAGTCAGGGGCCTAGCTCCTACGAGCAGTACTTC. It translates to CASSQGPSSYEQYF.

This clone is a singleton in its sample. J is TRBJ1-6 and V is TRBV15; TRBD1 agrees at 9 bases. Germline V gene sequence: CDR1 LNHNV, CDR2 YYDKDF (reference sequence). There are 15 residues in the CDR3. The trim removed 0 bases at V and 7 bases at J, leaving 1 base unmatched. CDR3 in DNA: TGTGCCACCAGCAGAGAGGACAGGGGAAATTCACCCCTCCACTTT. Protein product: CATSREDRGNSPLHF.